Listed here is a single TCR beta chain. Methods used by the authors: From reference gene primer amplification, estimates of nucleated cell counts were derived. TCRdb keeps only in-frame clones here, not all; method: immunoSEQ multiplex PCR. The DNA was the basis for D and trimming; V, J and clone size are from that table. The sample holds 200,000 to 250,000 clones; 84% are singletons and the top ten take 9.7%. This specimen belongs to a study of blood T cell repertoires in COVID-19. Study overall: T cells, B-cell-depleted T cells, or PBMCs supplied cDNA or gDNA.

The source of this sequence is a man over 45 with active or convalescent COVID-19. Sequenced: peripheral blood.

The CDR3 protein is CASSLGGQNTIYF. In nucleotides, the CDR3 is TGCGCCAGCAGCTTGGGGGGGCAAAACACCATATATTTT. V is TRBV5-1 and J is TRBJ1-3; the D gene is possibly TRBD1 (6 bases). This CDR3 spans 13 amino acids. V lost 0 bases to trimming and J lost 6 bases, with 7 bases between them. Germline CDR1 is SGHRS and CDR2 is YFSETQ. Filled out from reference TRBV5-1 and TRBJ1-3, the complete variable domain reads KAGVTQTPRYLIKTRGQQVTLSCSPISGHRSVSWYQQTPGQGLQFLFEYFSETQRNKGNFPGRFSGRQFSNSRSEMNVSTLELGDSALYLCASSLGGQNTIYFGEGSWLTVV.